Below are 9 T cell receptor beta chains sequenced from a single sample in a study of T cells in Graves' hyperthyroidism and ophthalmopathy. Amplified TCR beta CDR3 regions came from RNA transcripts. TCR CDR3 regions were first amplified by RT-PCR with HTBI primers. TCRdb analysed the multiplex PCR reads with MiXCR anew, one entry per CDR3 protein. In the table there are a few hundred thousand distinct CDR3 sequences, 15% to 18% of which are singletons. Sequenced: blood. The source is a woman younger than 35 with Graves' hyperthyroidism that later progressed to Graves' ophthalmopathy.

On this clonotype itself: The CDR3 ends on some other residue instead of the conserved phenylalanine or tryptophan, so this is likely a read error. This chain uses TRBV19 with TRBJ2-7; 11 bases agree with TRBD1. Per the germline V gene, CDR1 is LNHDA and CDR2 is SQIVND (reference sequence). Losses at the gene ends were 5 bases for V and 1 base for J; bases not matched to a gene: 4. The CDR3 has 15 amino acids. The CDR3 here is CASSPRDRGSYEQYL. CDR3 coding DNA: TGTGCCAGTAGTCCCCGGGACAGGGGGTCCTACGAGCAGTACCTC.

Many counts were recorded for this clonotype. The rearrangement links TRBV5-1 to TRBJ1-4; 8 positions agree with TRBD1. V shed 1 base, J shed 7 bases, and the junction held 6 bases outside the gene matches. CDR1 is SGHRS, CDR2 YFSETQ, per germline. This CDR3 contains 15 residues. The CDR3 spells CASSLSSTGGEKLFF. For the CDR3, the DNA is TGCGCCAGCAGCTTGAGTAGCACAGGGGGTGAAAAACTGTTTTTT.

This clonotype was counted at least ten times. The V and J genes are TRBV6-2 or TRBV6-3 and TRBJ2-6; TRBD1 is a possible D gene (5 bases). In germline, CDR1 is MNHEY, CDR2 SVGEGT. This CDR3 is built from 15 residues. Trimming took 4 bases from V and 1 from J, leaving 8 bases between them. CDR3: CASSSQGSGANVLTF. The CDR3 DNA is TGTGCCAGCAGTTCTCAGGGATCTGGGGCCAACGTCCTGACTTTC.

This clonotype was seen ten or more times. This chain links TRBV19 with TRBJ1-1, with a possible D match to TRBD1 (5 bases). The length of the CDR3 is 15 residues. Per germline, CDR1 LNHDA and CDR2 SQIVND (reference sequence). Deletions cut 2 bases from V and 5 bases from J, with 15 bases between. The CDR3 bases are TGTGCCAGTAGTATACAGGGACGGGCGCGGACTGAAGCTTTCTTT. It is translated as CASSIQGRARTEAFF.

The CDR3: CASRTGPYNEQFF. As DNA, the CDR3 is TGTGCCAGCCGGACAGGACCCTACAATGAGCAGTTCTTC. This rearrangement joins TRBV13 to TRBJ2-1; 7 bases match TRBD1. Germline trimming cut 8 bases from V and 2 bases from J; bases unmatched to any gene: 3. This CDR3 has 13 amino acids. CDR1 and CDR2 (germline): PRHDT, FYEKMQ (reference sequence).

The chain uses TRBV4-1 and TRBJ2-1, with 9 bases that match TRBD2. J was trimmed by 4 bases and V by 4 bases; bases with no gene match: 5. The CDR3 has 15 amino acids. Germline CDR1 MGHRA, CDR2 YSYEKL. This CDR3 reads CASSPTSGVYNEQFF. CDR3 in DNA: TGCGCCAGCAGCCCGACTAGCGGAGTTTACAATGAGCAGTTCTTC.

The CDR3 reads CASSDAGRTNYGYTF. For the CDR3, the DNA is TGTGCCAGCAGTGATGCGGGACGGACAAACTATGGCTACACCTTC. This sequence joins TRBV2 and TRBJ1-2; a possible D gene is TRBD1 (5 bases). CDR3 size: 15 residues. Germline CDR1 is SNHLY and CDR2 is FYNNEI. Between the trimmed V and J ends, which lost 3 bases and 2 bases, there was a span of 13 bases.

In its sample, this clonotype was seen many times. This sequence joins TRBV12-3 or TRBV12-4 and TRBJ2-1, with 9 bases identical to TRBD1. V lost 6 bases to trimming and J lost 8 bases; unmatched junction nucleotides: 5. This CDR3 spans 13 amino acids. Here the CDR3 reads CASSFDRGYEQFF. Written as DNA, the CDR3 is TGTGCCAGCAGCTTCGACAGGGGGTATGAGCAGTTCTTC.

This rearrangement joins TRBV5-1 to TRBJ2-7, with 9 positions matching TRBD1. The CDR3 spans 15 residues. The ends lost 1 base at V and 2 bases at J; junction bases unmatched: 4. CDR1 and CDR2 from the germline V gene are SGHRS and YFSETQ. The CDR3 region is CASSLLGTGTYEQYF. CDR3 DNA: TGCGCCAGCAGCTTGCTAGGGACAGGGACCTACGAGCAGTACTTC.